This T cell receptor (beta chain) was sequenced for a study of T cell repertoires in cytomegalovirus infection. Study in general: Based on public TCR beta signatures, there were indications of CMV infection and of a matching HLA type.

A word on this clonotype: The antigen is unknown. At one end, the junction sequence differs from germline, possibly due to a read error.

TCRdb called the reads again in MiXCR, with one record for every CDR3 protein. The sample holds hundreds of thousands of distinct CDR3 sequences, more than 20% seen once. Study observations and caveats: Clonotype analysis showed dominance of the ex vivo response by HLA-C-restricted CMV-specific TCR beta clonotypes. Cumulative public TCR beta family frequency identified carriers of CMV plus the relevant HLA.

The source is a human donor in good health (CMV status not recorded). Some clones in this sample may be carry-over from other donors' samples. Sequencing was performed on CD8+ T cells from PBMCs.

The CDR3 here is CVSSPGTGGSSYNSPLHF. CDR3 in DNA: TGTGTCAGCAGCCCCGGGACAGGGGGGAGCTCCTATAATTCACCCCTCCACTTT. The chain combines TRBV14 with TRBJ1-6; the match to TRBD1 covers 11 bases. This CDR3 is built from 18 residues. Germline V gives CDR1 SGHDN, CDR2 FVKESK.